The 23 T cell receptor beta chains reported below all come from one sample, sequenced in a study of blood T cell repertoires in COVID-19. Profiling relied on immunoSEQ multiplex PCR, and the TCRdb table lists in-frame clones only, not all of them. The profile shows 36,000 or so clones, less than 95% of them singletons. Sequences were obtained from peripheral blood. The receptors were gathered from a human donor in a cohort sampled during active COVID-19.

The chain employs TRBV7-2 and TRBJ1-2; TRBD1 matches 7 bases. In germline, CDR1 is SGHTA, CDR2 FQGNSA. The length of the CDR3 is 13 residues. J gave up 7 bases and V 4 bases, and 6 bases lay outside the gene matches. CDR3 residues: CASSSPTGSGYTF. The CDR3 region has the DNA TGTGCCAGCAGCTCCCCGACAGGGTCTGGCTACACCTTC.

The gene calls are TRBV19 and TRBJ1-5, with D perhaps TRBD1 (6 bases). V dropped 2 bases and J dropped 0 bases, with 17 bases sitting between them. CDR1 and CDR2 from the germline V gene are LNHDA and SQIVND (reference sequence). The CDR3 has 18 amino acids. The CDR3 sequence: CASSIWAGVLNSNQPQHF. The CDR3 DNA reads TGTGCCAGTAGTATATGGGCAGGGGTCCTAAATAGCAATCAGCCCCAGCATTTT.

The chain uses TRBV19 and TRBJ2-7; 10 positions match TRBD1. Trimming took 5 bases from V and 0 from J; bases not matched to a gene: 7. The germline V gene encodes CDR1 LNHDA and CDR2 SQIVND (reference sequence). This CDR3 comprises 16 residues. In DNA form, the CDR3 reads TGTGCCAGTAGTTCCGGACAGGGGGGAGCCTCCTACGAGCAGTACTTC. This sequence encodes CASSSGQGGASYEQYF. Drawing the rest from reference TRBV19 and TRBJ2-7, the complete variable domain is DGGITQSPKYLFRKEGQNVTLSCEQNLNHDAMYWYRQDPGQGLRLIYYSQIVNDFQKGDIAEGYSVSREKKESFPLTVTSAQKNPTAFYLCASSSGQGGASYEQYFGPGTRLTVT.

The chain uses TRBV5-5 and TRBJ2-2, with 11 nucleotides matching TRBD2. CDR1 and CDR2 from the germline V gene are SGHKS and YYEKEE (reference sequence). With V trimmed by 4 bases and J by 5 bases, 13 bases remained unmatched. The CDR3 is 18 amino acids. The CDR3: CASSPGNLAGGRTGELFF. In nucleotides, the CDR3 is TGTGCCAGCAGCCCCGGGAATCTAGCGGGAGGACGGACCGGGGAGCTGTTTTTT.

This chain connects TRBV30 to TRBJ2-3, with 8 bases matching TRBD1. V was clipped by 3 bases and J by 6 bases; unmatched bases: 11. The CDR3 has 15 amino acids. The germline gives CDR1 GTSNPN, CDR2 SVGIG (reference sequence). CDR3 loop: CAWSPPDRVTDTQYF. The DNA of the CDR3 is TGTGCCTGGAGCCCCCCGGACAGGGTAACCGATACGCAGTATTTT.

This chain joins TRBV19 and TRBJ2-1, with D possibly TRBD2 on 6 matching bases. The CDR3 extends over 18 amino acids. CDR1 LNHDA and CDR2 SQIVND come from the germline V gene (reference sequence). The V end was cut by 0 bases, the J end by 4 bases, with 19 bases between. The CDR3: CASSIDGTAARSYNEQFF. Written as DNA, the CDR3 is TGTGCCAGTAGTATAGATGGGACTGCCGCAAGATCTTACAATGAGCAGTTCTTC.

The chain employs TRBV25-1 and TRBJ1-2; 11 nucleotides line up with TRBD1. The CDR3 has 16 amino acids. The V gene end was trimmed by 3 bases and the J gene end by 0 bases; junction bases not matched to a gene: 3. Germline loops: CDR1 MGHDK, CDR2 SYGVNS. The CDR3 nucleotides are TGTGCCAGCAGTGATGGACAGGGGGCGCCTAACTATGGCTACACCTTC. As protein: CASSDGQGAPNYGYTF.

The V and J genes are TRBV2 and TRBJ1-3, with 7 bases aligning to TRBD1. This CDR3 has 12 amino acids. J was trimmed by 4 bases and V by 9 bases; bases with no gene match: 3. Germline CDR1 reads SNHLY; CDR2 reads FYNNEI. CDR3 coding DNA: TGTGCCAGTCGACAGGGAGGAAACACCATATATTTT. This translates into CASRQGGNTIYF.

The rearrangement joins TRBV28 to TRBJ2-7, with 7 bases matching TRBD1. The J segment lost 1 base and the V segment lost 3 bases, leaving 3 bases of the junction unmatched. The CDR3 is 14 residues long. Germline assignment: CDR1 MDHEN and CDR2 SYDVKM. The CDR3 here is CASSLTGQSYEQYF. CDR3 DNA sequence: TGTGCCAGCAGTTTGACGGGACAGTCCTACGAGCAGTACTTC.

Written as DNA, the CDR3 is TGTGCCAGCAGTTTATCTCCGGGACTAGCGTACTACGAGCAGTACTTC. This gives the protein CASSLSPGLAYYEQYF. This chain joins TRBV27 and TRBJ2-7, with TRBD2 matching over 10 bases. The CDR3 runs to 16 residues. The V and J ends lost 0 bases and 3 bases, in that order; junction bases with no gene match: 5. The germline V gene has CDR1 MNHEY and CDR2 SMNVEV (reference sequence).

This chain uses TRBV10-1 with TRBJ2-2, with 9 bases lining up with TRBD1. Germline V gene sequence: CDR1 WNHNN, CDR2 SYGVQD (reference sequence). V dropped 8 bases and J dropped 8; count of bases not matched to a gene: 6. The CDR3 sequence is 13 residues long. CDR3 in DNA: TGCGCCAGCGGGACAGGGTCAGGAGGGGAGCTGTTTTTT. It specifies CASGTGSGGELFF.

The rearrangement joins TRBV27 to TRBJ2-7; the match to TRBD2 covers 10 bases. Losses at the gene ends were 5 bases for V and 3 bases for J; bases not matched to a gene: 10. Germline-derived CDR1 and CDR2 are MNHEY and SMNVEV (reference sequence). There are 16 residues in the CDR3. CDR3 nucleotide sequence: TGTGCCAGCAGTCTAGGGGTCACTAGCGGGATCTACGAGCAGTACTTC. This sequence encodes CASSLGVTSGIYEQYF.

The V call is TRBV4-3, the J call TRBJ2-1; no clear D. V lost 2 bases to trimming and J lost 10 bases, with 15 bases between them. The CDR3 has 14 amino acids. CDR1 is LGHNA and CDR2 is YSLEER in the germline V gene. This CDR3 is CASSQTVPPREQFF. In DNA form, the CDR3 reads TGCGCCAGCAGCCAAACGGTCCCCCCGCGAGAGCAGTTCTTC.

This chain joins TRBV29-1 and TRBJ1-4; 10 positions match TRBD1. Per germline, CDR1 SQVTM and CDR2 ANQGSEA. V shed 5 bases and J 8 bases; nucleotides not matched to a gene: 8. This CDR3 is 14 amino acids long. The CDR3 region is CSVNPGTGAEKLFF. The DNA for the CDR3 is TGCAGCGTTAACCCCGGGACAGGGGCCGAAAAACTGTTTTTT. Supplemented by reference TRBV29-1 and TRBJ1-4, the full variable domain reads SAVISQKPSRDICQRGTSLTIQCQVDSQVTMMFWYRQQPGQSLTLIATANQGSEATYESGFVIDKFPISRPNLTFSTLTVSNMSPEDSSIYLCSVNPGTGAEKLFFGSGTQLSVL.

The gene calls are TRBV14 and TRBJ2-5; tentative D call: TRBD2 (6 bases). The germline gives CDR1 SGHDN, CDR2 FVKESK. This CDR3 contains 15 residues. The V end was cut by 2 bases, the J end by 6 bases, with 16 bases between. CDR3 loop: CASSQFFTGAQTQYF. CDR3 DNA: TGTGCCAGCAGCCAATTTTTCACGGGAGCGCAGACCCAGTACTTC. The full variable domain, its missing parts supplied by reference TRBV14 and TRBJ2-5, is EAGVTQFPSHSVIEKGQTVTLRCDPISGHDNLYWYRRVMGKEIKFLLHFVKESKQDESGMPNNRFLAERTGGTYSTLKVQPAELEDSGVYFCASSQFFTGAQTQYFGPGTRLLVL.

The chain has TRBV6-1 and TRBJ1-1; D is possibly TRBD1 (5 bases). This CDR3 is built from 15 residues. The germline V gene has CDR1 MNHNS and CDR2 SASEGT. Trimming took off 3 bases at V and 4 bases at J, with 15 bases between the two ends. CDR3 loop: CASSDGFKGRTEAFF. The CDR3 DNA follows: TGTGCCAGCAGTGACGGATTTAAGGGGCGCACTGAAGCTTTCTTT.

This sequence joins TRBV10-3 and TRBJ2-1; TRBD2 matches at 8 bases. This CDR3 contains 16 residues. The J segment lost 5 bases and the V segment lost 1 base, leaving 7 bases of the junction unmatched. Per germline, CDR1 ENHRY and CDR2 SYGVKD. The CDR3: CAISEFPGLGNNEQFF. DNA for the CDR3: TGTGCCATCAGTGAGTTTCCGGGACTAGGAAACAATGAGCAGTTCTTC.

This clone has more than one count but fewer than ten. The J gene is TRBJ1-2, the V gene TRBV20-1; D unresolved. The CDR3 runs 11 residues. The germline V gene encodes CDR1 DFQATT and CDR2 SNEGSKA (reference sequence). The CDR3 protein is CSTRVDYGYTF. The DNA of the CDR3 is TGCAGCACGAGGGTGGACTATGGCTACACCTTC.

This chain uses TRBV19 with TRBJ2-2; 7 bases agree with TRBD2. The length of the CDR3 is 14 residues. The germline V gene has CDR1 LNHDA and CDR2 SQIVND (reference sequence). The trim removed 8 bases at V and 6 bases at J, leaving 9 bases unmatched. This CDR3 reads CASAGLGTSGELFF. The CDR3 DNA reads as TGTGCCAGTGCTGGACTAGGAACGTCCGGGGAGCTGTTTTTT.

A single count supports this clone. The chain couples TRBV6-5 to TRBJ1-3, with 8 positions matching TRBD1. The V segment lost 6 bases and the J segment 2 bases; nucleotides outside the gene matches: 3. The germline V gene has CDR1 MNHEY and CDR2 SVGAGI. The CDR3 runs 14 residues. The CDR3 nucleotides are TGTGCCAGCAGCACAGGGGGAGCTGGAAACACCATATATTTT. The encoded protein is CASSTGGAGNTIYF.

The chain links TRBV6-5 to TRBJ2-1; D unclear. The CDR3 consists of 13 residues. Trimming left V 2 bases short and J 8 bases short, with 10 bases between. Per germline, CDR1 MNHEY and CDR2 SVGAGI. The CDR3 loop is CASSYTPVDEQFF. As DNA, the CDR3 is TGTGCCAGCAGTTACACCCCAGTCGATGAGCAGTTCTTC.

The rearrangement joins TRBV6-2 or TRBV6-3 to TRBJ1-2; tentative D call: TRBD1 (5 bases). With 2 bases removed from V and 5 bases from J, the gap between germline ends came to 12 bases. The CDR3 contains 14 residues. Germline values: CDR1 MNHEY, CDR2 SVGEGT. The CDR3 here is CASSYGAGEYGYTF. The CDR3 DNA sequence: TGTGCCAGCAGTTACGGGGCAGGAGAATATGGCTACACCTTC.

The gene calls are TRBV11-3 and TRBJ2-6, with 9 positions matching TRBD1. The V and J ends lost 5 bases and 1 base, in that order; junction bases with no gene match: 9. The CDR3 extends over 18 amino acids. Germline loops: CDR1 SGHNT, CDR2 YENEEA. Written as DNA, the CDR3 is TGTGCCAGCAGCCAGGGGACAGGGCGCGGGTCTGGGGCCAACGTCCTGACTTTC. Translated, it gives CASSQGTGRGSGANVLTF.